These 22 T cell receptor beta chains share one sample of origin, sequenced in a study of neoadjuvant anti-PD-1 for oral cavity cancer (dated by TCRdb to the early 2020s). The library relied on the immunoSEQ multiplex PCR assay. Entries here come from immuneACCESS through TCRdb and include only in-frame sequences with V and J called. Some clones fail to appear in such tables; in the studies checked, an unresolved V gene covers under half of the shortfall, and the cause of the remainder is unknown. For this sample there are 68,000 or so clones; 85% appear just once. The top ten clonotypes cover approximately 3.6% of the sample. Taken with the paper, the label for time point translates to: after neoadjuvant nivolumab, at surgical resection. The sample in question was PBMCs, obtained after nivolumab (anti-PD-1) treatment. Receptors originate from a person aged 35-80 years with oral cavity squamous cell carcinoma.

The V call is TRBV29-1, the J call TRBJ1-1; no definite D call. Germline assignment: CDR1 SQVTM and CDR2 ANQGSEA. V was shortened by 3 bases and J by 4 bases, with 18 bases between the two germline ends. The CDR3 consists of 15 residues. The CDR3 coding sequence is TGCAGCGTTGATAGGATCGGTGGATTAGGCACTGAAGCTTTCTTT. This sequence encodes CSVDRIGGLGTEAFF.

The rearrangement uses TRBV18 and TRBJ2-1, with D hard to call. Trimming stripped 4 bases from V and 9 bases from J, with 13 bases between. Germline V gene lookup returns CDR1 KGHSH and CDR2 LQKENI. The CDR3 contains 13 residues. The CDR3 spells CASSLPADGEQFF. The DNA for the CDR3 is TGTGCCAGCTCACTCCCAGCCGACGGTGAGCAGTTCTTC.

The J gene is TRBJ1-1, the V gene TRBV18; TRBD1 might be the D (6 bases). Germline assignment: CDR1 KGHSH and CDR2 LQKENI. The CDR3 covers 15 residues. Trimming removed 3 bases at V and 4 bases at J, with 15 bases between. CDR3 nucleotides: TGTGCCAGCTCACCTAACACCCAAGGGGGCACTGAAGCTTTCTTT. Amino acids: CASSPNTQGGTEAFF. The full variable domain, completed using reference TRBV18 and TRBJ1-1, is NAGVMQNPRHLVRRRGQEARLRCSPMKGHSHVYWYRQLPEEGLKFMVYLQKENIIDESGMPKERFSAEFPKEGPSILRIQQVVRGDSAAYFCASSPNTQGGTEAFFGQGTRLTVV.

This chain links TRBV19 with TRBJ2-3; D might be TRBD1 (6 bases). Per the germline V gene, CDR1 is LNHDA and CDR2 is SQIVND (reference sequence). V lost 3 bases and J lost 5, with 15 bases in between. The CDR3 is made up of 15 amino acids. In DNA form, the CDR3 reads TGTGCCAGTAGTATGAATAAACAGGGAGAAGATACGCAGTATTTT. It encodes CASSMNKQGEDTQYF.

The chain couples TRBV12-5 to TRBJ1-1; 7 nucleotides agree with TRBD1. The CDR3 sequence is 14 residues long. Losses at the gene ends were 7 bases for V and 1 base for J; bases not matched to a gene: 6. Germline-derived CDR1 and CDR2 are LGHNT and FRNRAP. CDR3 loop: CASASPGGNTEAFF. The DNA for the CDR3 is TGTGCTAGTGCCTCCCCAGGGGGGAACACTGAAGCTTTCTTT.

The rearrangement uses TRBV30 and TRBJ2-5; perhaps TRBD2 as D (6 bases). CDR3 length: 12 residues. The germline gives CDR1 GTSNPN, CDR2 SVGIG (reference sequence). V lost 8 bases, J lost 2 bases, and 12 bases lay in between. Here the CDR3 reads CAGSGFQETQYF. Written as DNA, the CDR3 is TGTGCCGGTAGCGGATTTCAAGAGACCCAGTACTTC.

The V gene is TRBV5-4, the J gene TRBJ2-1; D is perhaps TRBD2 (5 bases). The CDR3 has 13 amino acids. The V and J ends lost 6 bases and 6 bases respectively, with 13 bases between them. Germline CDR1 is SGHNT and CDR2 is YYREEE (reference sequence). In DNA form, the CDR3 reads TGTGCCAGCAACGTAAGAGGGAGCAATGAGCAGTTCTTC. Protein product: CASNVRGSNEQFF.

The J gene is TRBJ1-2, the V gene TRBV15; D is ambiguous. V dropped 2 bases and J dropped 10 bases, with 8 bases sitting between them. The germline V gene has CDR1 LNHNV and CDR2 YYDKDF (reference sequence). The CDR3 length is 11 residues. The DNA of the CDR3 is TGTGCCACCAGCAGATGGAGATTCTACACCTTC. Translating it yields CATSRWRFYTF. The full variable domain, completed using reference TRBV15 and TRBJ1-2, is DAMVIQNPRYQVTQFGKPVTLSCSQTLNHNVMYWYQQKSSQAPKLLFHYYDKDFNNEADTPDNFQSRRPNTSFCFLDIRSPGLGDTAMYLCATSRWRFYTFGSGTRLTVV.

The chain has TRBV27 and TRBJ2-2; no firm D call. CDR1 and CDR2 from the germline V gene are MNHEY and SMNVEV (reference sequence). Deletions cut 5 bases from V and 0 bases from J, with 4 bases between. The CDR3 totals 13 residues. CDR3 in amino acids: CASSRANTGELFF. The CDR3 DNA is TGTGCCAGCAGTCGGGCGAACACCGGGGAGCTGTTTTTT.

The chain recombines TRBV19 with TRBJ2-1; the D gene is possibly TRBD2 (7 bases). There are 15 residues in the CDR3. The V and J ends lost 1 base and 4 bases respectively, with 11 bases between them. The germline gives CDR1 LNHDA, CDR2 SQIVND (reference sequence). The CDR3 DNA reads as TGTGCCAGTAGTATAGGGGGAGGGGGTTACAATGAGCAGTTCTTC. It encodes CASSIGGGGYNEQFF.

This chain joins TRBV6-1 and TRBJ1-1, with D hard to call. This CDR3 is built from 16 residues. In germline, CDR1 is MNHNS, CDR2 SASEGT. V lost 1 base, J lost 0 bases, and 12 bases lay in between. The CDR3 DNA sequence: TGTGCCAGCAGTGAAGGCGGGTATTACATGAACACTGAAGCTTTCTTT. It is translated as CASSEGGYYMNTEAFF.

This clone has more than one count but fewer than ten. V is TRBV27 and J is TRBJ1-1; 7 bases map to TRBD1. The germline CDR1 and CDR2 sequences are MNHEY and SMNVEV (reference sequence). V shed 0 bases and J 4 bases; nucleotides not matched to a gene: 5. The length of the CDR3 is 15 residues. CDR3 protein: CASSLSTQGSTEAFF. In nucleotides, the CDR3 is TGTGCCAGCAGTTTATCTACACAGGGGAGCACTGAAGCTTTCTTT.

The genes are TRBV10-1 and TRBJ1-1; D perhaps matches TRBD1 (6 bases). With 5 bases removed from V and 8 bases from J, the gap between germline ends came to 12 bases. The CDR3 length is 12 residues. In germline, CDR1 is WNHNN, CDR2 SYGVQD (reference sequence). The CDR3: CASSSGTREAFF. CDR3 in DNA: TGCGCCAGCAGTTCTGGGACACGAGAAGCTTTCTTT.

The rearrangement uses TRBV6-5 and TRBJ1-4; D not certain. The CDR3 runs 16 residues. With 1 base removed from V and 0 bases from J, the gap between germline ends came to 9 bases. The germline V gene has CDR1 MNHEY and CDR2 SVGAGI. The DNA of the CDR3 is TGTGCCAGCAGTTACTTCAGTCAGGCAACTAATGAAAAACTGTTTTTT. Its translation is CASSYFSQATNEKLFF.

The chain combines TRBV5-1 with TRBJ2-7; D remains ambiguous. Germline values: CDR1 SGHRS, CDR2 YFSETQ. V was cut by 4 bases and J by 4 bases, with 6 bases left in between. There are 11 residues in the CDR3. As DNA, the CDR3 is TGCGCCAGCAGCGGTAGTTACGAGCAGTACTTC. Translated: CASSGSYEQYF. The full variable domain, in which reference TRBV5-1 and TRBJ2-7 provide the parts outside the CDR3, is KAGVTQTPRYLIKTRGQQVTLSCSPISGHRSVSWYQQTPGQGLQFLFEYFSETQRNKGNFPGRFSGRQFSNSRSEMNVSTLELGDSALYLCASSGSYEQYFGPGTRLTVT.

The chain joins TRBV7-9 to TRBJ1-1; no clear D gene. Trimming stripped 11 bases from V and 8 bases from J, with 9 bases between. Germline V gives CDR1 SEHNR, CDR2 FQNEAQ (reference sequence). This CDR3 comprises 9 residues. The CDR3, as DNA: TGTGCCTATATCAAGGAAGCTTTCTTT. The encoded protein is CAYIKEAFF. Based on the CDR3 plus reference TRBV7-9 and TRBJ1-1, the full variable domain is DTGVSQNPRHKITKRGQNVTFRCDPISEHNRLYWYRQTLGQGPEFLTYFQNEAQLEKSRLLSDRFSAERPKGSFSTLEIQRTEQGDSAMYLCAYIKEAFFGQGTRLTVV.

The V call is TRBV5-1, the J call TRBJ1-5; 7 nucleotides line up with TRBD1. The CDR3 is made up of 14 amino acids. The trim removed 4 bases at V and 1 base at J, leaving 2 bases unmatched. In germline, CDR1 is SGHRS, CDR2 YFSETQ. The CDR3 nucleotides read TGCGCCAGCAGCGCGACAGGGAGCAATCAGCCCCAGCATTTT. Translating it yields CASSATGSNQPQHF.

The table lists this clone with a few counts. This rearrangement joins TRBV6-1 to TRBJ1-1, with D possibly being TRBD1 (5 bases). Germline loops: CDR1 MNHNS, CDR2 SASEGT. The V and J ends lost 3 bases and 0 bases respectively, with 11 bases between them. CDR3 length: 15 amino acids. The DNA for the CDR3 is TGTGCCAGCAGTGAGGACGGGACGGTGAACACTGAAGCTTTCTTT. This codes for CASSEDGTVNTEAFF.

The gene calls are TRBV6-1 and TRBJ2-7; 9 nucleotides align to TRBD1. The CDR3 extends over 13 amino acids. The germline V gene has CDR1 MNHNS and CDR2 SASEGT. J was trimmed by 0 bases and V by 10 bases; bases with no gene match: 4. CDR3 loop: CATGTGSSYEQYF. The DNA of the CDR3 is TGTGCCACCGGGACAGGGAGCTCCTACGAGCAGTACTTC.

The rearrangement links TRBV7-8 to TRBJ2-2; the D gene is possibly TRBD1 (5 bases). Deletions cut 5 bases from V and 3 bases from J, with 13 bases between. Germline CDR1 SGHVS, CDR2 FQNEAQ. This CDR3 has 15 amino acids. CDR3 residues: CASSPARVYTGELFF. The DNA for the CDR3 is TGTGCCAGCAGCCCTGCCAGGGTTTACACCGGGGAGCTGTTTTTT.

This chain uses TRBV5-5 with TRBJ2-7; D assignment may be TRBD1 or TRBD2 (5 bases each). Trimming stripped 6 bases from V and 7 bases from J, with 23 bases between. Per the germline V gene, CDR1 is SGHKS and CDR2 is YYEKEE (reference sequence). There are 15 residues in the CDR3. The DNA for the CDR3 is TGTGCCAGCATTCTCGGGGCCGCGGCGTTTGGAGAGCAGTACTTC. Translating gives CASILGAAAFGEQYF.

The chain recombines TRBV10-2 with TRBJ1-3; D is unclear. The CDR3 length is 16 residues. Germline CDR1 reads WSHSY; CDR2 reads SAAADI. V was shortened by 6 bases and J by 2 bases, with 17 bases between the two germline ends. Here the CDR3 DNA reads TGCGCCAGCAGGTCAGGCCTTGGAGGAGCTGGAAACACCATATATTTT. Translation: CASRSGLGGAGNTIYF.